The 14 T cell receptor beta chains reported below all come from one sample, sequenced in a study of T cell clusters in autoimmune cytopenias. One tube held mixed TRB-A and TRB-B primer pools for touch-down PCR. TCRdb reprocessed the multiplex PCR reads, keeping one entry per CDR3 protein, no DNA. The sample data list 5,000 to 7,000 distinct CDR3 sequences. Some 38,000 genome equivalents of blood DNA were amplified for TRB. The same specimen was also included in a second study, on T cell repertoires in aging, cancer and after chemotherapy.

The sequenced material came from peripheral blood. These TCRs come from a human donor in good health.

CDR3 loop: CAWTPGRGNTEAFF. V is TRBV30 and J is TRBJ1-1; TCRdb's assignment of TRBD1 cannot be checked, as there is no DNA. The CDR3 consists of 14 residues. CDR1 is GTSNPN and CDR2 is SVGIG in the germline V gene (reference sequence).

The genes are TRBV7-9 and TRBJ2-3. There are 16 residues in the CDR3. Germline V gene sequence: CDR1 SEHNR, CDR2 FQNEAQ (reference sequence). The CDR3 loop reads CASSSTPGLGTDTQYF.

V is TRBV6-2 or TRBV6-3 and J is TRBJ2-3; without DNA, the TCRdb call of TRBD1 cannot be checked. The CDR3 has 14 residues. Germline V gene data show CDR1 as MNHEY and CDR2 as SVGEGT. CDR3 sequence reads: CASRRTGGTDTQYF.

This sequence joins TRBV5-6 and TRBJ1-1; the D call from TCRdb, TRBD1, cannot be confirmed without DNA. Germline CDR1 SGHDT, CDR2 YYEEEE. The CDR3 loop spans 15 amino acids. CDR3 amino acids: CASSPISGVNTEAFF.

This clonotype is labeled medium-sized (0.01 to 0.1%) based on frequency. The chain couples TRBV5-6 to TRBJ2-1; lacking DNA, the TRBD1 call made by TCRdb goes unchecked. Germline V gives CDR1 SGHDT, CDR2 YYEEEE. This CDR3 is built from 14 residues. CDR3 residues: CASSIRPGRREQFF.

By frequency, this clonotype registers medium-sized. The chain uses TRBV19 and TRBJ1-1; TCRdb gives TRBD1 as the D gene, but with no DNA this cannot be confirmed. CDR3 length: 13 residues. Per germline, CDR1 LNHDA and CDR2 SQIVND (reference sequence). This CDR3 is CASSAPQGGEAFF.

By frequency, this clonotype registers medium-sized. V is TRBV6-2 or TRBV6-3 and J is TRBJ2-1. CDR1 is MNHEY, CDR2 SVGEGT, per germline. The length of the CDR3 is 14 residues. CDR3 sequence reads: CASSYSNIYNEQFF.

The chain has TRBV6-2 or TRBV6-3 and TRBJ2-7; TCRdb lists TRBD2, though no DNA is available to test this call. The CDR3 contains 16 residues. CDR1 MNHEY and CDR2 SVGEGT come from the germline V gene. The CDR3 here is CASRTLRGRSSYEQYF.

V and J are TRBV7-2 and TRBJ1-1; with no DNA, the TCRdb D assignment of TRBD1 cannot be verified. Germline CDR1 is SGHTA and CDR2 is FQGNSA. The CDR3 runs 14 residues. CDR3 loop: CASSRPPMNTEAFF.

This clonotype registers medium-sized (0.01 to 0.1%) by frequency. The chain is built from TRBV19 and TRBJ2-7; as DNA is missing, the TRBD1 call by TCRdb cannot be tested. The CDR3 spans 17 residues. Per the germline V gene, CDR1 is LNHDA and CDR2 is SQIVND (reference sequence). Here the CDR3 reads CASSITRRTGISYEQYF.

By frequency, this clonotype registers medium-sized (0.01 to 0.1%). This chain uses TRBV6-5 with TRBJ2-5; TCRdb's D call, TRBD2, is unchecked because there is no DNA. CDR3 length equals 15 residues. Germline CDR1 is MNHEY and CDR2 is SVGAGI. The CDR3 here is CASSRSGGVHETQYF.

The rearrangement uses TRBV6-1 and TRBJ2-5; TCRdb lists TRBD2, though no DNA is available to test this call. The V gene's germline CDR1 is MNHNS and CDR2 SASEGT. The length of the CDR3 is 15 residues. This CDR3 is CASSELAGGQETQYF.

The rearrangement links TRBV12-3 or TRBV12-4 to TRBJ1-2; TCRdb picks TRBD1, but there is no DNA to check that call. The CDR3 has 15 residues. The CDR3 spells CASSFTGGEDYGYTF.

This clonotype is deemed medium-sized by its frequency. The gene calls are TRBV19 and TRBJ2-1; TCRdb gives TRBD2 as the D gene, but with no DNA this cannot be confirmed. This CDR3 is 14 amino acids long. Germline values: CDR1 LNHDA, CDR2 SQIVND (reference sequence). This CDR3 is CASSSGTSANEQFF.